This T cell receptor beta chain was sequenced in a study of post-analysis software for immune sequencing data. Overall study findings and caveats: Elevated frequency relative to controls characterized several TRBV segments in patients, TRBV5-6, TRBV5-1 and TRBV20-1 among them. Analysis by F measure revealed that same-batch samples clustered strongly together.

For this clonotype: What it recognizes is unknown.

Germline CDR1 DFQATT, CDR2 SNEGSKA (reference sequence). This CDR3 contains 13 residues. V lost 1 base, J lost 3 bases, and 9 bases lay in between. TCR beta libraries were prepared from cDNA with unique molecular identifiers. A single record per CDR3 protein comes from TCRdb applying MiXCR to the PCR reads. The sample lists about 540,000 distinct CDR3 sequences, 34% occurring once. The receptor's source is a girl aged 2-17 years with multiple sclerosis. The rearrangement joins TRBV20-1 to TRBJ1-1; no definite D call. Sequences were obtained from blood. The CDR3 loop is CSARAGRDTEAFF. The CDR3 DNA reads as TGCAGTGCTAGAGCTGGGCGGGACACTGAAGCTTTCTTT.